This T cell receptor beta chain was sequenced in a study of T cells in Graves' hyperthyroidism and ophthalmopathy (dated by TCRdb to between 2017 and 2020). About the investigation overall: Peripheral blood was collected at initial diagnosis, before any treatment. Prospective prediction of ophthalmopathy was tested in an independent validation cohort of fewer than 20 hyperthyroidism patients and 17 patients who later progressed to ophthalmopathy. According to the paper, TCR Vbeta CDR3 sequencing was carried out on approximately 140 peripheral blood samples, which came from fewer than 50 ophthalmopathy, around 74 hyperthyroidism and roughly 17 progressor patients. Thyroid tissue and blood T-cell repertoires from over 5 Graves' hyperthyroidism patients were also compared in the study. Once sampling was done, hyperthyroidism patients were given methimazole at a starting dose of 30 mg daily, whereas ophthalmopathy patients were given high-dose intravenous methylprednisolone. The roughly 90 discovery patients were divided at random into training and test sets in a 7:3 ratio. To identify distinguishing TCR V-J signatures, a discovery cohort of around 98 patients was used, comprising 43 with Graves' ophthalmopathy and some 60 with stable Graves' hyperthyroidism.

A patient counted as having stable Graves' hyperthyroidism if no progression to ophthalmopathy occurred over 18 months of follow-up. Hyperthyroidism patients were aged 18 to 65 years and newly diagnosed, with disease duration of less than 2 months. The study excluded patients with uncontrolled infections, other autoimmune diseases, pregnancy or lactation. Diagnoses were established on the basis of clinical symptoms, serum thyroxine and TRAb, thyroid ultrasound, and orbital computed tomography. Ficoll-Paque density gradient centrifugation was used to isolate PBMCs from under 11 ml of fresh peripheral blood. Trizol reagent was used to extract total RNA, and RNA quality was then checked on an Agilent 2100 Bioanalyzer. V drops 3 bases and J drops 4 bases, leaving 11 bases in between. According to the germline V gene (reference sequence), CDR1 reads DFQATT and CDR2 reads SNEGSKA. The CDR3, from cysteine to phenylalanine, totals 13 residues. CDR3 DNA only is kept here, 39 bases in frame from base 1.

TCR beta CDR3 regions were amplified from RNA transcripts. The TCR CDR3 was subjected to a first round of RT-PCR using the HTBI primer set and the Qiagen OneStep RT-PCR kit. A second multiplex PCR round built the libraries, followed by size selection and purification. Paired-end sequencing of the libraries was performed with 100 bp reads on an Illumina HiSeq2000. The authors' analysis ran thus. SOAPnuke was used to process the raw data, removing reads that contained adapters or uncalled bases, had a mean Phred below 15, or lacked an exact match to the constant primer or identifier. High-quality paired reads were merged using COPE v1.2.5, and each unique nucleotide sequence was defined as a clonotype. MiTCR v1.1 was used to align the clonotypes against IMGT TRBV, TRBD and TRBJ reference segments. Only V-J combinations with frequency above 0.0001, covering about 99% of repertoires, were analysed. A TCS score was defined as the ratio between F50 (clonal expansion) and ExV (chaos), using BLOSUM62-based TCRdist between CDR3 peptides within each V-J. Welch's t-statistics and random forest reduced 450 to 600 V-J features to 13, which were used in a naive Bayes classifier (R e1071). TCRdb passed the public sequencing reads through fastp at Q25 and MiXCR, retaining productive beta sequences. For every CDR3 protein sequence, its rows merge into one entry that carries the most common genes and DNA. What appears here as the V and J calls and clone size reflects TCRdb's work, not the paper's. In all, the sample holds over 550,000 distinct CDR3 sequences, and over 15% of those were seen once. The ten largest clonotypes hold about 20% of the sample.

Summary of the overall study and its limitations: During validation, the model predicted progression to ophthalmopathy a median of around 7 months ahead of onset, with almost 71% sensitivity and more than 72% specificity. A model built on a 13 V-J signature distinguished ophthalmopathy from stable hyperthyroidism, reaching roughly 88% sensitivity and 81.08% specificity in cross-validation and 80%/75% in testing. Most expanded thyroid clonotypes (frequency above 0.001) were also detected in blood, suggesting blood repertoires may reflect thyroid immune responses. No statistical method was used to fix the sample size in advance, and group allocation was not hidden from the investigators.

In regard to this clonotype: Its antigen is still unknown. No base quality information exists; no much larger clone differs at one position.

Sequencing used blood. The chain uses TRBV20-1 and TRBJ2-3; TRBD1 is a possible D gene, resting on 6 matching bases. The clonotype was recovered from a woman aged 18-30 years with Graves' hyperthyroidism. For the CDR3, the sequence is CSASSGTPDTQYF. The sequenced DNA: TGCAGTGCTAGTTCCGGGACACCAGATACGCAGTATTTT.